The present entry profiles one TCR beta chain with its context. Its antigen is undetermined. This record belongs to a study of T cell responses to AZD1222 COVID-19 vaccine. This CDR3 spans 14 amino acids. CDR1 is MGHRA, CDR2 YSYEKL, per germline. V lost 1 base to trimming and J lost 1 base, with 8 bases between them. Profiled with immunoSEQ multiplex PCR; TCRdb holds only in-frame clones, not every one. The data contain 75,000 to 85,000 clones, about 85% of them singletons. Study-wide findings and caveats: Unmutated variant regions are reportedly targeted by nearly half of spike-specific TCRs. In a largely white British group with more females than males, clonal diversity was possibly underestimated. CD4 TCRs linked to vaccination spanned spike, dominating at 160-218 and 743-854. Breadth and depth of Spike-specific TCRs rose after two AZD1222 doses.

The material was peripheral blood, obtained on day 0 of AZD1222 vaccination. This sequence was found in an adult in good health. The chain has TRBV4-1 and TRBJ2-7; D remains unclear. The CDR3 DNA sequence: TGCGCCAGCAGCCAAGTGATACTTTCCTACGAGCAGTACTTC. Protein sequence: CASSQVILSYEQYF.